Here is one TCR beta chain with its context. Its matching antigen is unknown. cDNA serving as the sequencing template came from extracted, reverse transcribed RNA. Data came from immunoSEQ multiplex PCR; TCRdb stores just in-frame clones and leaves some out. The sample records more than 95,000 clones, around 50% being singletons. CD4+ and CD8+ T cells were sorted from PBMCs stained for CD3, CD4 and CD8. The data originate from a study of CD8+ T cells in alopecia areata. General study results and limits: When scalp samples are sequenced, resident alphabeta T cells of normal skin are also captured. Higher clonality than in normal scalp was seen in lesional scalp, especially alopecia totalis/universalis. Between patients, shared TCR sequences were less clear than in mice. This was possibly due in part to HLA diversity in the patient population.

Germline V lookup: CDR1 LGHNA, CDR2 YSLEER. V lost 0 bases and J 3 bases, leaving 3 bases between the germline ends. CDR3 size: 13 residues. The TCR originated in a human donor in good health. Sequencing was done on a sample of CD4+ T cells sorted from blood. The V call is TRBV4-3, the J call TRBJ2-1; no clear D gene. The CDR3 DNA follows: TGCGCCAGCAGCCAAGAAAGCTACAATGAGCAGTTCTTC. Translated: CASSQESYNEQFF.